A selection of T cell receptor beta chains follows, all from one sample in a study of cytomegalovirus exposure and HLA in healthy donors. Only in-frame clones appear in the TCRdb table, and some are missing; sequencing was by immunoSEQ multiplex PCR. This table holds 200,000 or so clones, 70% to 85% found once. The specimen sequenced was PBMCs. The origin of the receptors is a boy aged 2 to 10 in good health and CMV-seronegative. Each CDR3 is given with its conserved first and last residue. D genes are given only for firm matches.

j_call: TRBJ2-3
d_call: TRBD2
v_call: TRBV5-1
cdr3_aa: CASSLWASQREDTQYF

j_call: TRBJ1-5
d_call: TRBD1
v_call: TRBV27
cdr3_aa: CASRQNPGQGQPQHF

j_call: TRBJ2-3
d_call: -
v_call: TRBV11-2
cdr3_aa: CASSFYSTDTQYF

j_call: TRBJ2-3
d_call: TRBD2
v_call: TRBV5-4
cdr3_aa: CASSLWASGDYTDTQYF

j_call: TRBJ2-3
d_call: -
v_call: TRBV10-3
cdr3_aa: CAISEQGTDTQYF

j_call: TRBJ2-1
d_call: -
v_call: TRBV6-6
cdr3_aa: CASSSQGTQYNEQFF

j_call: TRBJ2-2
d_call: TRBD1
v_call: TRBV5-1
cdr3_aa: CASADRVSSGELFF

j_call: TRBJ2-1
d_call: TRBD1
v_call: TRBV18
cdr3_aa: CASSRPGQGEFF

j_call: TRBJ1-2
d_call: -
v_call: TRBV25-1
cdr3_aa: CASSPGYYGYTF

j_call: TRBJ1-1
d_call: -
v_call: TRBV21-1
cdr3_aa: CASSKVSAGQGCTEAFF

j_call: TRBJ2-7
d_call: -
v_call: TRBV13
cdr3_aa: CASSPRDTYSLSYEQYF

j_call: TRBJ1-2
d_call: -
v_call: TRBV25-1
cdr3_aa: CASSDGGGGRGYTF

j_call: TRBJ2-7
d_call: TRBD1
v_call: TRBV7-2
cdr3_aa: CASSQGQGAHEQYF

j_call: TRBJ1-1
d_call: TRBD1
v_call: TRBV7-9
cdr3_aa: CASSSPIRDREDTEAFF

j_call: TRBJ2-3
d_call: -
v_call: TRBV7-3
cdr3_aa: CASSRGGTDTQYF

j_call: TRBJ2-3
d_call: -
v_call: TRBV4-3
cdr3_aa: CASSQQGFTDTQYF

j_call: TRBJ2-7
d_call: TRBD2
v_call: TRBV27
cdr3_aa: CASRASGGAWEQYF

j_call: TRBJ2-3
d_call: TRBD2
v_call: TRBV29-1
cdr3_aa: CSGKARTSGGPDTQYF

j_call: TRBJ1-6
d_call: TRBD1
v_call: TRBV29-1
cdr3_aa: CSVTTGWGYNSPLHF

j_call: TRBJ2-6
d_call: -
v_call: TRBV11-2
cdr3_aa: CASSLWSDSGANVLTF

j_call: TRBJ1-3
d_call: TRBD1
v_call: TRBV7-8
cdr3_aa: CASSSPGQGSGNTIYF

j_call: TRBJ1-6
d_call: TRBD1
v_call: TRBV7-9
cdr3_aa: CASSLGVGGNSPLHF

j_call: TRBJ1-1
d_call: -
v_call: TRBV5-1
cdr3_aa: CASSLGVSEAFF

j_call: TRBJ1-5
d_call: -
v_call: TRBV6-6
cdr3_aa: CASIKAGQPQHF

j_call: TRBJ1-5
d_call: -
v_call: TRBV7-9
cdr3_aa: CASSLTGKDQPQHF

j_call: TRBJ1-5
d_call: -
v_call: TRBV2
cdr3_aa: CASGAVSNQPQHF

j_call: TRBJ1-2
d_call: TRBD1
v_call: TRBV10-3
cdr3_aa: CAIGDSGGYTF

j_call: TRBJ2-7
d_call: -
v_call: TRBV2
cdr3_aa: CASSVDRLSHEQYF

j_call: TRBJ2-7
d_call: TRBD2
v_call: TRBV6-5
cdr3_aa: CASSRGESSYEQYF

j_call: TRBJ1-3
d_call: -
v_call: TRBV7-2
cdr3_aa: CASSPIRASGNTIYF

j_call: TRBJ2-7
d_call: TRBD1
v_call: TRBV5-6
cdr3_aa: CASSSGNRGYEQYF

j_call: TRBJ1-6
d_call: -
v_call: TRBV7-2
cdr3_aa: CASSFQDSYNSPLHF

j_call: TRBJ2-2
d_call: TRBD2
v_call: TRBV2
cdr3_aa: CASSENGLAAGELFF

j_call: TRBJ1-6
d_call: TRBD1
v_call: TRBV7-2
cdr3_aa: CASSARQGANSPLHF

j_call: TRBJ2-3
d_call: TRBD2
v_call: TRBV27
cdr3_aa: CASGTSGITDTQYF

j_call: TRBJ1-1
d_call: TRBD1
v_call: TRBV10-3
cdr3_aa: CAISARTGNTEAFF

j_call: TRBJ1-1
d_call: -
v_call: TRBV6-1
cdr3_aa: CASSERGFNTEAFF

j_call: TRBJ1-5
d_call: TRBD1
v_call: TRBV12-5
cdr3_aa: CASGLPGTGVSNQPQHF

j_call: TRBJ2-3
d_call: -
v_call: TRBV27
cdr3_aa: CASSLITATDTQYF

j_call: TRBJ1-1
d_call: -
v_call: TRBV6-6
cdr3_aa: CASSYITYTMNTEAFF

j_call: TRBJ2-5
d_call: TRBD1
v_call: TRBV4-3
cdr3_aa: CASSKGDRETGQETQYF